These T cell receptor beta chains were read from a single sample in a study of T cell responses to AZD1222 COVID-19 vaccine. Repertoires were generated with immunoSEQ multiplex PCR, while TCRdb's copy carries only in-frame clones and drops some. Of about 85,000 clones in the sample, over 70% were seen once. This specimen consisted of peripheral blood, obtained on day 0 of AZD1222 vaccination. These TCRs come from an adult in good health. CDR3s include the opening cysteine and the closing phenylalanine or tryptophan. The D gene is left open where the match is weak. Clone sizes are given selectively: once, few, many, or a class where the clone is expanded.

clone_size	d_call	j_call	v_call	cdr3_nt	cdr3_aa
NA	NA	TRBJ2-7	TRBV28	TGTGCCAGCAGTCCCCCCCCGTGGGGCGCTTCGTCTTGGGAGCAGTACTTC	CASSPPPWGASSWEQYF
NA	NA	TRBJ2-6	TRBV12-3/TRBV12-4	TGTGCCAGCAGTCCCGACAGCAACGTCCTGACTTTC	CASSPDSNVLTF
NA	NA	TRBJ1-4	TRBV18	TGTGCCAGCTCACCACGGGCCTCGAATGAAAAACTGTTTTTT	CASSPRASNEKLFF
few	NA	TRBJ1-1	TRBV7-8	TGTGCCAGCAGCACTAGGGTAGCCACTGAAGCTTTCTTT	CASSTRVATEAFF
NA	TRBD1	TRBJ1-2	TRBV2	TGTGCCAGCAGCAGGGACAGACTCTATGGCTACACCTTC	CASSRDRLYGYTF
NA	NA	TRBJ1-4	TRBV5-1	TGCGCCAGCAGCTTGGAACCGGGACTTGAAAAACTGTTTTTT	CASSLEPGLEKLFF
many	NA	TRBJ2-5	TRBV6-5	TGTGCCAGCAGTTCCCTTAGCGAGGCTAAAGAGACCCAGTACTTC	CASSSLSEAKETQYF
NA	TRBD1	TRBJ1-5	TRBV7-2	TGTGCCAGCAGCTTAAAGGGTTTCGTAGGGGGCGCTTTCCAGCCCCAGCATTTT	CASSLKGFVGGAFQPQHF
few	NA	TRBJ2-1	TRBV12-3/TRBV12-4	TGTGCCAGCCGTACCGGGCCCGCGTTAAAGCAGTTCTTC	CASRTGPALKQFF
NA	NA	TRBJ2-2	TRBV30	TGTGCCTGGAGGCGGCGGGGGCGCACCGGGGAGCTGTTTTTT	CAWRRRGRTGELFF
NA	NA	TRBJ2-1	TRBV9	TGTGCCAGCAGCGTAGGGCGGGGCAATGAGCAGTTCTTC	CASSVGRGNEQFF
NA	TRBD2	TRBJ2-1	TRBV27	TGTGCCAGCAGTTTCGGGACTAGCGGTAGCTCCTACAATGAGCAGTTCTTC	CASSFGTSGSSYNEQFF
NA	NA	TRBJ1-2	TRBV4-1	TGCGCCAGCAGCCAAGTCTTAGCCTCGCAGTTCTATGGCTACACCTTC	CASSQVLASQFYGYTF
once	NA	TRBJ2-1	TRBV29-1	TGCAGCGCCCACGGCTCGACAGGCAATGAGCAGTTCTTC	CSAHGSTGNEQFF
NA	NA	TRBJ2-7	TRBV5-4	TGTGCCAGCAGTCTGCAGGGCCACGAGCAGTACTTC	CASSLQGHEQYF
NA	NA	TRBJ2-7	TRBV3-1/TRBV3-2	TGTGCCAGCAGCCAAGAGCTCCACTACGAGCAGTACTTC	CASSQELHYEQYF
NA	NA	TRBJ2-7	TRBV10-2	TGCGCCAGCGGGCGAATTGGGGGAGACAACTACGAGCAGTACTTC	CASGRIGGDNYEQYF
NA	NA	TRBJ1-1	TRBV19	TGTGCCAGTAGTATAGCGGACCGCTCGGCTTTCTTT	CASSIADRSAFF
NA	NA	TRBJ2-3	TRBV27	TGTGCCAGCAGTTTATATCAGGGAGGGGGGGAAGATACGCAGTATTTT	CASSLYQGGGEDTQYF
NA	TRBD1	TRBJ2-1	TRBV14	TGTGCCAGCAGCCAACCGGGACAGATAAACAATGAGCAGTTCTTC	CASSQPGQINNEQFF
NA	TRBD1	TRBJ1-2	TRBV11-2	TGTGCCAGCAGCCTCGGACAGGGATATGGCTACACCTTC	CASSLGQGYGYTF
NA	NA	TRBJ2-7	TRBV14	TGTGCCAGCAGCCAAGAAGCGGTAGCCCTCTACGAGCAGTACTTC	CASSQEAVALYEQYF
NA	NA	TRBJ2-3	TRBV3-1/TRBV3-2	TGTGCCAGCAGCCAATCCGATACGCAGTATTTT	CASSQSDTQYF
NA	TRBD2	TRBJ2-3	TRBV6-1	TGTGCCAGCAGTGAAGCGCGCATTCGGGAGGCCAACACAGATACGCAGTATTTT	CASSEARIREANTDTQYF
NA	NA	TRBJ1-4	TRBV20-1	TGCAGTGCTAATGTAGGTGAAAAACTGTTTTTT	CSANVGEKLFF
NA	TRBD1	TRBJ2-7	TRBV15	TGTGCCACCAGCCTCGTAACAGGGGACTACGAGCAGTACTTC	CATSLVTGDYEQYF
NA	NA	TRBJ2-5	TRBV28	TGTGCCAGCAGTCCGGTCGGGGGAATGGAGACCCAGTACTTC	CASSPVGGMETQYF
NA	TRBD1	TRBJ2-5	TRBV2	TGTGCCAGCAGTGGGGGACAGGGGGTGGAAGAGACCCAGTACTTC	CASSGGQGVEETQYF
NA	TRBD1	TRBJ2-7	TRBV18	TGTGCCAGCTCACCGGGACAGGGATCCTACGAGCAGTACTTC	CASSPGQGSYEQYF
NA	NA	TRBJ2-1	TRBV3-1/TRBV3-2	TGTGCCAGCAGCCAACTTGGCGGAGCGGACAATGAGCAGTTCTTC	CASSQLGGADNEQFF
NA	TRBD1	TRBJ1-1	TRBV7-8	TGTGCCAGCAGCTACTGGACAGGGGACACTGAAGCTTTCTTT	CASSYWTGDTEAFF
NA	TRBD1	TRBJ1-1	TRBV5-6	TGTGCCAGCAGCCCGGGACAGGGGGCTTATGGGACTTTCTTT	CASSPGQGAYGTFF
NA	NA	TRBJ2-7	TRBV30	TGTGCCTGGCGCGAACGACCGGGTTTAGGGGTCTACGAGCAGTACTTC	CAWRERPGLGVYEQYF
NA	NA	TRBJ2-3	TRBV12-3/TRBV12-4	TGTGCCAGCAGTTCCTGGTCAGATACGCAGTATTTT	CASSSWSDTQYF
NA	NA	TRBJ2-7	TRBV11-2	TGTGCCAGCAGCTTAGCTCTAGTCATCGAGCAGTACTTC	CASSLALVIEQYF
NA	NA	TRBJ2-7	TRBV7-9	TGTGCCGGAAGCGGGCCCTCCTACGAGCAGTACTTC	CAGSGPSYEQYF
NA	NA	TRBJ2-5	TRBV2	TGTGCCAGCAGTGAGGGGGTAATTGGTCAAGAGACCCAGTACTTC	CASSEGVIGQETQYF
NA	NA	TRBJ1-1	TRBV6-5	TGTGCCAGCAGGGACGGACATAAGAACACTGAAGCTTTCTTT	CASRDGHKNTEAFF
NA	NA	TRBJ1-5	TRBV19	TGTGCCAGTAGTATAGCAGGGAATCAGCCCCAGCATTTT	CASSIAGNQPQHF
few	NA	TRBJ1-1	TRBV30	TGTGCCTGGACCCCTTCGTCGAACACTGAAGCTTTCTTT	CAWTPSSNTEAFF
NA	TRBD2	TRBJ2-7	TRBV5-4	TGTGCCAGCAGTCCCCGGCTAGCGGGAGGGCCAGACGAGCAGTACTTC	CASSPRLAGGPDEQYF
NA	TRBD2	TRBJ2-1	TRBV11-3	TGTGCCAGCAGTCAGATGACGGCTAGCGGAGAGCAGTTCTTC	CASSQMTASGEQFF
NA	NA	TRBJ1-6	TRBV6-5	TGTGCCAGCAGTTACTCCCCCAGCACAAATTCACCCCTCCACTTT	CASSYSPSTNSPLHF
once	NA	TRBJ1-4	TRBV11-1	TGTGCCAGCAGCTCGGGACGGCGAGGTGAAAAACTGTTTTTT	CASSSGRRGEKLFF
NA	NA	TRBJ1-2	TRBV19	TGTGCCAGTAGTCCGATAGGACAGATCTATGGCTACACCTTC	CASSPIGQIYGYTF
NA	NA	TRBJ2-7	TRBV18	TGTGCCAGCTCACCACCGCGAGAGGCAGACAGATACGAGCAGTACTTC	CASSPPREADRYEQYF
NA	NA	TRBJ1-1	TRBV5-1	TGCGCCAGCAGCTTGGAAGTCAGAGCAAACACTGAAGCTTTCTTT	CASSLEVRANTEAFF
NA	NA	TRBJ1-1	TRBV6-5	TGTGCCAGCAGTTACAACAGTGTGAACACTGAAGCTTTCTTT	CASSYNSVNTEAFF
NA	NA	TRBJ1-1	TRBV19	TGTGCCAGTAGTACAAGACAGCTAATGAACACTGAAGCTTTCTTT	CASSTRQLMNTEAFF
NA	NA	TRBJ1-4	TRBV13	TGTGCCAGCAGCTCAGGCAAGGGACGCCGAAATGAAAAACTGTTTTTT	CASSSGKGRRNEKLFF
NA	TRBD2	TRBJ2-1	TRBV19	TGTGCCAGTAGTATCGGGACTAGCGGTCGTGCAATCTACAATGAGCAGTTCTTC	CASSIGTSGRAIYNEQFF
NA	NA	TRBJ1-6	TRBV7-5	TGTGCCAGAAGCCAGGGGCTTAATTCACCCCTCCACTTT	CARSQGLNSPLHF
NA	TRBD1	TRBJ2-5	TRBV2	TGTGCCAGCAGTAAAAAAACTACAGGGGGCGCGGAGACCCAGTACTTC	CASSKKTTGGAETQYF
once	TRBD1	TRBJ2-2	TRBV7-9	TGTGCCAGCAGCTCAAGGGGGACAGGGGAAACCGGGGAGCTGTTTTTT	CASSSRGTGETGELFF
NA	NA	TRBJ1-3	TRBV15	TGTGCCACCAGCAGAGATTACGAGGCCAGCTCTGGAAACACCATATATTTT	CATSRDYEASSGNTIYF
NA	NA	TRBJ2-5	TRBV7-9	TGTGCCAGCAGCTCGGTTGGAGAGAGGGAGACCCAGTACTTC	CASSSVGERETQYF
once	TRBD2	TRBJ2-5	TRBV27	TGTGCCAGCAGGGCTAGCGGGAGGGGAGAGACCCAGTACTTC	CASRASGRGETQYF
NA	NA	TRBJ2-5	TRBV18	TGTGCCAGCTCACCAGACGGAGGGGAGACCCAGTACTTC	CASSPDGGETQYF
NA	TRBD1	TRBJ2-4	TRBV28	TGTGCCAGCCGAAGGACAGGTGGAAACATTCAGTACTTC	CASRRTGGNIQYF